This T cell receptor (beta chain) was observed in a study of molecular identifiers for immune sequencing clone quantification (dated by TCRdb to 2016 to 2018). Some background on the complete study: For a replicate experiment, RNA from approximately 20,000 or 100,000 naive CD8 T cells was divided into five aliquots, of which four were sequenced. This methods study benchmarked molecular-identifier clustering-based TCR repertoire sequencing (MIDCIRS) and TCR RNA copy counting, using CD8 T cells to do so. Results and caveats for the whole study, not just this receptor: Spiked-in Jurkat TCR RNA equivalent to a single cell was reported to be detectable even among more than 900,000 naive CD8 T cells. Spiked-in Jurkat TCR RNA (approximately 10 copies' worth), which is not part of the donor repertoire, was contained in the naive libraries. When barcode sub-clustering was omitted, TCR diversity was inflated by chimeric consensus sequences, with chimeras reaching as high as 47%. In CMV-specific effector cells, clones with more than 20 RNA copies contained over 99% of molecules, whereas in naive cells such clones contained under 1% of molecules. Identical TCR molecules sharing a barcode could cause highly expanded clone sizes to be underestimated. Modeling gave about 3.2 recovered TCR RNA copies per cell versus about 10 by digital PCR, implying roughly 28% capture efficiency.

Libraries of naive CD8 T cells were built from approximately 20,000 to 980,000 sorted cells, with 10%, 30% or 50% of the purified RNA used. On a BD FACSAria II, naive CD8 T cells were FACS-sorted as CD8+CD4-CCR7+CD45RA+ and collected into RLT Plus buffer. To test detection sensitivity, Jurkat RNA equal to around nine TCR copies was added to samples of roughly 18,000-1,000,000 naive CD8 T cells. CD8 T cells were enriched with RosetteSep CD8+ T Cell Enrichment Cocktail and Ficoll-Paque, followed by ACK red cell lysis. This clonotype was recorded many times. What this receptor recognizes is not known. One end of the junction varies from germline; a read error may be responsible. Libraries came from PCR. TCRdb shows the sequencer as NextSeq 500. Bulk TCR libraries were prepared as previously described, using TCR primers listed in Table S5. Purification of total RNA was performed with the Qiagen AllPrep DNA/RNA kit. Before analysis, reads from multiple sequencing runs of the same library were pooled. On the study's bioinformatics: Only reads with exact TCR constant sequence were kept, trimmed to 150 nt, and grouped by their 12-nt molecular barcodes. Reads inside each barcode group were sub-clustered using a 15% Levenshtein threshold, and a quality-weighted consensus sequence was constructed for each RNA molecule. Non-functional sequences were removed, as were lower-count sequences one edit away from another. Barcode sub-clusters with fewer than 20% of the maximum read count were removed, based on fitting two negative binomial distributions. TCRdb reprocessed the public reads (quality trimming at Q25 with fastp, clone calling with MiXCR) and kept in-frame beta chains. Rows are unified per CDR3 protein, each entry keeping the most common DNA and genes. These V and J calls rely on TCRdb rather than the paper's analysis. For this sample there are roughly 630,000 distinct CDR3 sequences; about 25% appear just once. The top ten hold 0.6% to 0.9% of the sample.

The CDR3 holds 12 amino acids from the cysteine to the phenylalanine. Solely the CDR3 DNA is kept, with 36 bases framed from the first base. In the germline V gene, CDR1 corresponds to SGHNT and CDR2 to YENEEA. Material: naive CD8+ T cells from blood, with Jurkat cell RNA spiked in. Sample cell subset or site, as interpreted from the label and publication: FACS-sorted CD8+CD4-CCR7+CD45RA+ naive T cells. The rearrangement joined TRBV11-3 to TRBJ2-7; the D gene may be TRBD1 or TRBD2, since each aligns over 5 bases. This receptor was identified in a human donor in good health. Some libraries in this study had Jurkat cell RNA spiked in. In nucleotide form, the sequence is TGCGCCAGCAGCTTGGATGGGGGCGAGCAGTACTTC. Its protein product is CASSLDGGEQYF.